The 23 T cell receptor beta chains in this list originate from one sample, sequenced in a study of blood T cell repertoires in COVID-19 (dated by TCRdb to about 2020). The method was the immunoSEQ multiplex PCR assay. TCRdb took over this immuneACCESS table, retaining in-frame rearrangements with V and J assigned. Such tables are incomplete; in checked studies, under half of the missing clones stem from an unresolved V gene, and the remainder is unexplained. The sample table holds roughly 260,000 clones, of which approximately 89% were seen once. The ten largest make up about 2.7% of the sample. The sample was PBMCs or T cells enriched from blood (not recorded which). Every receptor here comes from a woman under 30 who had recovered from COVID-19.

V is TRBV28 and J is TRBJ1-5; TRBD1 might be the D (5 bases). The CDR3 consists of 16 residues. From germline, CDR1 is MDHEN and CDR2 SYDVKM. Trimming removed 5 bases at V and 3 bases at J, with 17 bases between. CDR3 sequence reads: CASSPLRQTTNQPQHF. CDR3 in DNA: TGTGCCAGCAGTCCCCTCAGACAGACGACCAATCAGCCCCAGCATTTT. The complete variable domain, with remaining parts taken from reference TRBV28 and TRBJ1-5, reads DVKVTQSSRYLVKRTGEKVFLECVQDMDHENMFWYRQDPGLGLRLIYFSYDVKMKEKGDIPEGYSVSREKKERFSLILESASTNQTSMYLCASSPLRQTTNQPQHFGDGTRLSIL.

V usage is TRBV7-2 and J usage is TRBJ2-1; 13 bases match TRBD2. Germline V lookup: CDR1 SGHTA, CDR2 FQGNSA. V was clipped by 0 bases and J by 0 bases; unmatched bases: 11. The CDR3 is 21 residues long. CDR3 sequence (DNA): TGTGCCAGCAGCTTAGCGTTTAGGACTAGCGGGGGTCAGAGCTCCTACAATGAGCAGTTCTTC. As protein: CASSLAFRTSGGQSSYNEQFF.

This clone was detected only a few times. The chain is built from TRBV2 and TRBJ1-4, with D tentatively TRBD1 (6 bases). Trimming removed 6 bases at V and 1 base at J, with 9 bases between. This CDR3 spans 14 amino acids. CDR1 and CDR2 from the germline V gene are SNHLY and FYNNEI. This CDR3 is CASSRGRTNEKLFF. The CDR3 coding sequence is TGTGCCAGCAGCAGGGGAAGAACTAATGAAAAACTGTTTTTT.

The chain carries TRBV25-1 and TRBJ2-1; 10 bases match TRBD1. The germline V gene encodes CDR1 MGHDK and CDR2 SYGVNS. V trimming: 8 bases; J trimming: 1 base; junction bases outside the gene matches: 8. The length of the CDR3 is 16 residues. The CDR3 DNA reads TGTGCCAGCCGGGACAGGGGAAACCCTTCCTACAATGAGCAGTTCTTC. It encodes CASRDRGNPSYNEQFF.

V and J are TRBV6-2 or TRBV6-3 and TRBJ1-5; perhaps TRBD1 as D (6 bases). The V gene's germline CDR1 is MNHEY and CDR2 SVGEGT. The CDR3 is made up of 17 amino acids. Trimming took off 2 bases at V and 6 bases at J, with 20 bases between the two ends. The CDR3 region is CASSYGGGLRFGQPQHF. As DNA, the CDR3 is TGTGCCAGCAGTTACGGGGGGGGCCTGAGATTCGGTCAGCCCCAGCATTTT.

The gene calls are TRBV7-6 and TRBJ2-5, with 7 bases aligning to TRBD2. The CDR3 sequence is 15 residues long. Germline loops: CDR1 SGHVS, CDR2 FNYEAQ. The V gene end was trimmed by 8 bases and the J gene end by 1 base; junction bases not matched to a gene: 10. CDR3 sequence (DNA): TGTGCCAGCGAGCTGAGCGGGGATAGCCAAGAGACCCAGTACTTC. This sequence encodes CASELSGDSQETQYF.

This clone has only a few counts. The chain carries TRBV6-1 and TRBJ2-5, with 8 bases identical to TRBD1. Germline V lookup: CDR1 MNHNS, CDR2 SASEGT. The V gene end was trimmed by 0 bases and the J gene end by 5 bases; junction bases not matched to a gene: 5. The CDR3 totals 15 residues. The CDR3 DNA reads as TGTGCCAGCAGTGAAGCGCAGGGGGCGCAGGAGACCCAGTACTTC. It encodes CASSEAQGAQETQYF.

This CDR3 reads CASGTAPVNYGYTF. The CDR3 DNA follows: TGTGCCAGCGGGACAGCGCCTGTAAACTATGGCTACACCTTC. The genes are TRBV19 and TRBJ1-2; 7 nucleotides agree with TRBD1. In germline, CDR1 is LNHDA, CDR2 SQIVND (reference sequence). V gave up 9 bases and J gave up 2 bases; unmatched junction bases: 9. The CDR3 runs 14 residues.

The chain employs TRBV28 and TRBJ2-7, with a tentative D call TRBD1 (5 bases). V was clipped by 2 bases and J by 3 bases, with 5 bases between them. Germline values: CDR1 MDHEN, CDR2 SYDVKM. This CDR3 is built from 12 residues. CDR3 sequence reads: CASSLDSYEQYF. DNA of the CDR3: TGTGCCAGCAGTTTAGACAGCTACGAGCAGTACTTC.

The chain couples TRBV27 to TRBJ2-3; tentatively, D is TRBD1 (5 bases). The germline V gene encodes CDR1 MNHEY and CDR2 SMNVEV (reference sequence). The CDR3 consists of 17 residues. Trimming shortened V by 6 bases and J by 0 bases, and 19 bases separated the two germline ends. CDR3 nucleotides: TGTGCCAGCAGCTCTCCCGACAGATTAGATAGCACAGATACGCAGTATTTT. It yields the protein CASSSPDRLDSTDTQYF.

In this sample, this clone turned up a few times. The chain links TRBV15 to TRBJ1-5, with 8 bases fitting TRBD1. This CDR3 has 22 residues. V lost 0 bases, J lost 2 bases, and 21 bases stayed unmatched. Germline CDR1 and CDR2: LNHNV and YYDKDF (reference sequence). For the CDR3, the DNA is TGTGCCACCAGCAGAGATCTCCTGGACAGGGTGGGAGGGGAAGGAGGCAATCAGCCCCAGCATTTT. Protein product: CATSRDLLDRVGGEGGNQPQHF.

CDR3 DNA sequence: TGTGCCAGCAGTCTTGCCTTGGGACTAGCGGGGGCCTACGAGCAGTACTTC. Its protein is CASSLALGLAGAYEQYF. V and J are TRBV27 and TRBJ2-7, with 14 bases aligning to TRBD2. This CDR3 comprises 17 residues. Per germline, CDR1 MNHEY and CDR2 SMNVEV (reference sequence). Trimming removed 5 bases from V and 2 bases from J; junction bases left unmatched: 8.

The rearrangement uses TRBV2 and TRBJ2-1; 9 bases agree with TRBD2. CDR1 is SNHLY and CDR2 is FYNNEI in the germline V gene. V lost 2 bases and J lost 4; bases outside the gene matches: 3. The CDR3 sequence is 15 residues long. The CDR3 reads CASSESGRKYNEQFF. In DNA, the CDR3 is TGTGCCAGCAGTGAAAGCGGGAGGAAATACAATGAGCAGTTCTTC.

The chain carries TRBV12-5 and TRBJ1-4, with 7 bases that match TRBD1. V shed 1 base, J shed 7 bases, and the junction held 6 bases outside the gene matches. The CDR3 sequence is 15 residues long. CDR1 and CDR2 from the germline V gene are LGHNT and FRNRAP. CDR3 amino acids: CASGLGNRGGEKLFF. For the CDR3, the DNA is TGTGCTAGTGGTTTGGGGAACAGGGGTGGTGAAAAACTGTTTTTT.

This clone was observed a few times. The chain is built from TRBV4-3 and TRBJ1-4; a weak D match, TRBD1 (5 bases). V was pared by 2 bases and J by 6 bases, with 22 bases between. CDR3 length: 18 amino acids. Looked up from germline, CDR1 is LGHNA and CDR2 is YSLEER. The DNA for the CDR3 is TGCGCCAGCAGCCAAAAAGGGAGGTTTTCGGGGACTGATGAAAAACTGTTTTTT. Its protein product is CASSQKGRFSGTDEKLFF.

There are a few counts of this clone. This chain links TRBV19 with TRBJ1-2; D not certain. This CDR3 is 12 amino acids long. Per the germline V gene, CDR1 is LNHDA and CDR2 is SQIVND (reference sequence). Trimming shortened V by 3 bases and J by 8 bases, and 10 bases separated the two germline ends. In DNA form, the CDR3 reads TGTGCCAGTAGTATCCGACAAATAGGCTACACCTTC. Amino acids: CASSIRQIGYTF.

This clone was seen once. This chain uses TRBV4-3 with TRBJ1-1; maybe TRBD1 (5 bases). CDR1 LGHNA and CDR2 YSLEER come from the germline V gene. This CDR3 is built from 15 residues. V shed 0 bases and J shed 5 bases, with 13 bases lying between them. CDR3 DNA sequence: TGCGCCAGCAGCCAAGATCCTCAGGGCAGGACTGAAGCTTTCTTT. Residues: CASSQDPQGRTEAFF.

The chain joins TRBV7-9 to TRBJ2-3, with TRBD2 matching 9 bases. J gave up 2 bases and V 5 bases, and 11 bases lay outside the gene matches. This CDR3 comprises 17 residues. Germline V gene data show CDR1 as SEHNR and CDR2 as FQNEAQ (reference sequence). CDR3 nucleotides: TGTGCCAGCAGCCCTATAGCGGGGGCTTTCGTCACAGATACGCAGTATTTT. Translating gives CASSPIAGAFVTDTQYF.

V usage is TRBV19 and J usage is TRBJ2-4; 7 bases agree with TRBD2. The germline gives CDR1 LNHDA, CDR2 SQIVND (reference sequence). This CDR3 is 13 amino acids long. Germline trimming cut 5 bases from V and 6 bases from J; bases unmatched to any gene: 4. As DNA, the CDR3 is TGTGCCAGTAGTTGGCGGGGGTCAAACATTCAGTACTTC. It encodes CASSWRGSNIQYF.

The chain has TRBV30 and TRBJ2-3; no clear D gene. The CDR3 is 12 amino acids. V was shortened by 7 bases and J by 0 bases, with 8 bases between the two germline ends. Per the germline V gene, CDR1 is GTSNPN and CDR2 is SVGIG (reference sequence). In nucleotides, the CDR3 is TGTGCCTTTACCGGGAGCACAGATACGCAGTATTTT. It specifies CAFTGSTDTQYF.

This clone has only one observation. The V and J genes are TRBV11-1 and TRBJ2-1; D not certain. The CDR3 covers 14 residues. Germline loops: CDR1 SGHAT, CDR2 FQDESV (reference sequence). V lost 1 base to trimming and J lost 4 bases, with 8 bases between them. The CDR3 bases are TGTGCCAGCAGCTTAGGAGTACCATACAATGAGCAGTTCTTC. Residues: CASSLGVPYNEQFF.

The CDR3 nucleotides read TGTGCCAGCAAGGACTCATCGAATGAGCAGTTCTTC. Translating gives CASKDSSNEQFF. The chain recombines TRBV2 with TRBJ2-1; possible D gene TRBD2, 5 bases. The CDR3 contains 12 residues. V lost 7 bases, J lost 7 bases, and 11 bases lay in between. CDR1 is SNHLY and CDR2 is FYNNEI in the germline V gene.

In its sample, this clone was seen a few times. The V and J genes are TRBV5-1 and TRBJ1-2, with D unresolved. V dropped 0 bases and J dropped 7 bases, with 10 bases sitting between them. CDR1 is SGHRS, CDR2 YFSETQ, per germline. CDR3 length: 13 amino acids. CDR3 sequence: CASSLAGGSGYTF. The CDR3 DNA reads TGCGCCAGCAGCTTGGCCGGAGGGAGTGGCTACACCTTC.